One and the same sample provided the 28 T cell receptor beta chains below, sequenced in a study of blood T cell repertoires in COVID-19. Using immunoSEQ multiplex PCR, the repertoire was profiled, and TCRdb retains in-frame clones only, with some absent. The data show more than 110,000 clones, roughly 89% seen once. What was sequenced was PBMCs or T cells enriched from blood (not recorded which). Every receptor here comes from a man aged 50-60 years who had recovered from COVID-19.

This chain links TRBV19 with TRBJ2-3; a weak D match, TRBD2 (6 bases). V was pared by 1 base and J by 3 bases, with 11 bases between. The germline V gene has CDR1 LNHDA and CDR2 SQIVND (reference sequence). The CDR3 consists of 15 residues. The CDR3 here is CASSIASVWTDTQYF. In DNA form, the CDR3 reads TGTGCCAGTAGTATAGCTAGCGTTTGGACAGATACGCAGTATTTT.

The chain recombines TRBV6-4 with TRBJ1-5; D not resolved. This CDR3 has 13 residues. Per germline, CDR1 MRHNA and CDR2 SNTAGT. Trimming took off 4 bases at V and 4 bases at J, with 8 bases between the two ends. The CDR3 is CASSATSNQPQHF. DNA for the CDR3: TGTGCCAGCAGTGCCACATCAAATCAGCCCCAGCATTTT.

V and J are TRBV28 and TRBJ2-2; a weak D match, TRBD1 (6 bases). In germline, CDR1 is MDHEN, CDR2 SYDVKM. The CDR3 has 16 amino acids. Trimming removed 5 bases at V and 2 bases at J, with 15 bases between. The CDR3 loop is CASSLEGEINTGELFF. The CDR3 DNA reads as TGTGCCAGCAGTCTAGAGGGGGAGATAAACACCGGGGAGCTGTTTTTT. Complete variable domain (other parts from reference TRBV28 and TRBJ2-2): DVKVTQSSRYLVKRTGEKVFLECVQDMDHENMFWYRQDPGLGLRLIYFSYDVKMKEKGDIPEGYSVSREKKERFSLILESASTNQTSMYLCASSLEGEINTGELFFGEGSRLTVL.

The CDR3 region is CASSPAGRGFLSSSGYTF. CDR3 nucleotide sequence: TGCGCCAGCAGCCCCGCCGGAAGGGGCTTCCTCTCTTCTTCTGGCTACACCTTC. The J gene is TRBJ1-2, the V gene TRBV5-1; maybe TRBD1 (5 bases). The germline CDR1 and CDR2 sequences are SGHRS and YFSETQ. CDR3 size: 18 residues. Trimming shortened V by 4 bases and J by 7 bases, and 29 bases separated the two germline ends.

This clone has only a few counts. The J gene is TRBJ1-1, the V gene TRBV7-8; D may be TRBD1 (5 bases). This CDR3 is 17 amino acids long. Trimming left V 2 bases short and J 6 bases short, with 22 bases between. The germline V gene has CDR1 SGHVS and CDR2 FQNEAQ. CDR3 sequence (DNA): TGTGCCAGCAGCTTATCAGGGAGGGGTAGGGTTCATTCTGAAGCTTTCTTT. Its protein is CASSLSGRGRVHSEAFF.

The genes are TRBV28 and TRBJ1-3; 9 bases match TRBD1. Per the germline V gene, CDR1 is MDHEN and CDR2 is SYDVKM. CDR3 size: 15 residues. Trimming took 8 bases from V and 7 from J; bases not matched to a gene: 12. The CDR3 DNA is TGTGCCAGCTCCCCCCGGGACAGGGTTCGGAACACCATATATTTT. Residues: CASSPRDRVRNTIYF.

The rearrangement joins TRBV5-1 to TRBJ1-6; a possible D gene is TRBD1 (5 bases). This CDR3 spans 15 amino acids. CDR1 is SGHRS and CDR2 is YFSETQ in the germline V gene. V lost 3 bases to trimming and J lost 10 bases, with 17 bases between them. CDR3 sequence reads: CASSWAGGSRSPLHF. CDR3 bases: TGCGCCAGCAGCTGGGCGGGGGGTTCAAGATCACCCCTCCACTTT.

V usage is TRBV5-1 and J usage is TRBJ2-5; 7 nucleotides match TRBD2. Germline V gene data show CDR1 as SGHRS and CDR2 as YFSETQ. With 4 bases clipped from V and 4 bases from J, the junction kept 4 bases outside the gene matches. The CDR3 spans 13 residues. The chain's CDR3 is CASSPWEGETQYF. In DNA form, the CDR3 reads TGCGCCAGCAGCCCATGGGAGGGAGAGACCCAGTACTTC.

CDR3 sequence (DNA): TGTGCCAGCAGTTACTCGTTCACCGACAGGATCTATGGCTACACCTTC. It specifies CASSYSFTDRIYGYTF. The chain is built from TRBV6-5 and TRBJ1-2; D might be TRBD1 (6 bases). Germline V gene data show CDR1 as MNHEY and CDR2 as SVGAGI. The CDR3 is made up of 16 amino acids. Trimming took 0 bases from V and 4 from J, leaving 15 bases between them.

The rearrangement joins TRBV9 to TRBJ2-2, with 8 bases matching TRBD2. J gave up 5 bases and V 6 bases, and 9 bases lay outside the gene matches. This CDR3 region has 15 residues. Germline values: CDR1 SGDLS, CDR2 YYNGEE. CDR3 sequence: CASTSGGLGTGELFF. The CDR3 DNA reads TGTGCCAGCACGAGCGGGGGCCTGGGAACCGGGGAGCTGTTTTTT.

The J gene is TRBJ1-3, the V gene TRBV9, with a tentative D call TRBD1 (5 bases). V lost 4 bases and J 0 bases, leaving 17 bases between the germline ends. There are 17 residues in the CDR3. CDR1 SGDLS and CDR2 YYNGEE come from the germline V gene. CDR3 coding DNA: TGTGCCAGCAGCTCCCCGGGACTGCGCCCCTCTGGAAACACCATATATTTT. As protein: CASSSPGLRPSGNTIYF.

This clone turned up a few times. The V call is TRBV7-9, the J call TRBJ1-2; no definite D call. Germline V CDR1 and CDR2: SEHNR, FQNEAQ (reference sequence). The CDR3 runs 12 residues. Trimming left V 4 bases short and J 8 bases short, with 11 bases between. In DNA, the CDR3 is TGTGCCAGCAGCTCGGTGGTGCGAGGCTACACCTTC. Translated, it gives CASSSVVRGYTF.

The chain carries TRBV11-3 and TRBJ1-1; perhaps TRBD1 as D (5 bases). Trimming pared 1 base from V and 4 bases from J, leaving 10 bases between. This CDR3 contains 14 residues. CDR1 SGHNT and CDR2 YENEEA come from the germline V gene. CDR3 DNA: TGTGCCAGCAGCTTAGGACAGTCTAGCACTGAAGCTTTCTTT. Translating it yields CASSLGQSSTEAFF.

V gene TRBV28 combines with J gene TRBJ1-2, with D unresolved. The V gene lost 4 bases and the J gene lost 2 bases, with 5 bases spanning the gap. This CDR3 has 12 amino acids. The germline gives CDR1 MDHEN, CDR2 SYDVKM. CDR3 protein: CASSYTNYGYTF. In nucleotides, the CDR3 is TGTGCCAGCAGTTACACCAACTATGGCTACACCTTC.

This clone showed up just once. The V call is TRBV5-1, the J call TRBJ1-1; no definite D call. The germline V gene encodes CDR1 SGHRS and CDR2 YFSETQ. Deletions cut 9 bases from V and 0 bases from J, with 15 bases between. The CDR3 is 14 residues long. The chain's CDR3 is CATSGGPLNTEAFF. The CDR3 bases are TGCGCCACCTCGGGAGGGCCTTTGAACACTGAAGCTTTCTTT.

V gene TRBV6-5 combines with J gene TRBJ1-4, with 10 bases lining up with TRBD1. The CDR3 extends over 14 amino acids. Germline lookup yields CDR1 MNHEY and CDR2 SVGAGI. With 4 bases clipped from V and 6 bases from J, the junction kept 2 bases outside the gene matches. DNA for the CDR3: TGTGCCAGCAGTTCCGGGACAGGGGATGAAAAACTGTTTTTT. Its translation is CASSSGTGDEKLFF.

V and J are TRBV18 and TRBJ1-3; weak D call: TRBD1 (6 bases). Trimming cost V 1 base and J 3 bases, with 16 bases left between them. The length of the CDR3 is 17 residues. From germline, CDR1 is KGHSH and CDR2 LQKENI. The CDR3 bases are TGTGCCAGCTCACCACGTACCGGGACAAACCTTGGAAACACCATATATTTT. Translating it yields CASSPRTGTNLGNTIYF.

This chain joins TRBV7-9 and TRBJ1-4; D is ambiguous. The CDR3 has 15 residues. V was trimmed by 2 bases and J by 5 bases, leaving 12 bases between them. CDR1 and CDR2 (germline): SEHNR, FQNEAQ (reference sequence). CDR3 protein: CASSLRRTINEKLFF. CDR3 DNA sequence: TGTGCCAGCAGCTTAAGGAGGACCATCAATGAAAAACTGTTTTTT.

The chain combines TRBV5-5 with TRBJ1-6; no reliable D call. Germline V gene lookup returns CDR1 SGHKS and CDR2 YYEKEE (reference sequence). The ends were cut back, 5 bases at V and 8 bases at J, with 26 bases in the middle. The CDR3 totals 18 residues. CDR3 nucleotide sequence: TGTGCCAGCAGTCCGCGCCGAGTAGAGCTCCGATCGGATTCACCCCTCCACTTT. This sequence encodes CASSPRRVELRSDSPLHF.

This rearrangement joins TRBV7-9 to TRBJ2-1, with TRBD2 matching over 12 bases. J gave up 14 bases and V 3 bases, and 8 bases lay outside the gene matches. CDR3 length: 14 residues. Germline V gives CDR1 SEHNR, CDR2 FQNEAQ (reference sequence). The CDR3 DNA reads as TGTGCCAGCAGCTTGTGGCTAGCGGGAGGGCTTGAGTTCTTC. This sequence encodes CASSLWLAGGLEFF.

The genes are TRBV2 and TRBJ1-1, with TRBD1 matching 7 bases. Germline V CDR1 and CDR2: SNHLY, FYNNEI. This CDR3 contains 12 residues. J was trimmed by 4 bases and V by 5 bases; bases with no gene match: 1. CDR3 amino acids: CASSQGGTEAFF. The CDR3 nucleotides are TGTGCCAGCAGTCAGGGGGGCACTGAAGCTTTCTTT.

The chain joins TRBV28 to TRBJ2-7, with 8 bases matching TRBD1. Germline V lookup: CDR1 MDHEN, CDR2 SYDVKM. This CDR3 region has 16 residues. The trim removed 6 bases at V and 4 bases at J, leaving 14 bases unmatched. CDR3 sequence reads: CASSPPPPGQVYEQYF. CDR3 coding DNA: TGTGCCAGCAGCCCCCCTCCCCCGGGACAGGTATACGAGCAGTACTTC.

This clone showed up just a few times. The J gene is TRBJ1-2, the V gene TRBV19, with D possibly TRBD1 on 5 matching bases. This CDR3 spans 12 amino acids. The V gene's germline CDR1 is LNHDA and CDR2 SQIVND (reference sequence). V was cut by 8 bases and J by 5 bases, with 12 bases left in between. Here the CDR3 DNA reads TGTGCCAGTCGGGGGGTAGGGTATGGCTACACCTTC. It specifies CASRGVGYGYTF.

The chain carries TRBV28 and TRBJ1-2; the match to TRBD1 covers 9 bases. The CDR3 spans 15 residues. J gave up 6 bases and V 6 bases, and 11 bases lay outside the gene matches. Germline CDR1 and CDR2: MDHEN and SYDVKM. The CDR3 here is CASSFPGTGLDGYTF. The DNA for the CDR3 is TGTGCCAGCAGCTTCCCCGGGACAGGGTTAGATGGCTACACCTTC.

The gene calls are TRBV6-5 and TRBJ2-1; TRBD2 is a possible D gene (5 bases). The CDR3 is 12 residues long. Trimming removed 2 bases from V and 9 bases from J, with 8 bases in between. Germline V gene lookup returns CDR1 MNHEY and CDR2 SVGAGI. The CDR3 loop reads CASSYIEGEQFF. CDR3 nucleotides: TGTGCCAGCAGTTACATAGAGGGTGAGCAGTTCTTC.

The chain employs TRBV19 and TRBJ1-2, with a tentative D call TRBD1 (6 bases). The V and J ends lost 3 bases and 9 bases respectively, with 11 bases between them. This CDR3 is 12 amino acids long. Looked up from germline, CDR1 is LNHDA and CDR2 is SQIVND (reference sequence). CDR3 bases: TGTGCCAGTAGTATGGACAGCTTCAGCTACACCTTC. Protein sequence: CASSMDSFSYTF.

The V and J genes are TRBV19 and TRBJ2-7; 8 bases agree with TRBD1. CDR3 length: 14 amino acids. V dropped 5 bases and J dropped 1; count of bases not matched to a gene: 4. Looked up from germline, CDR1 is LNHDA and CDR2 is SQIVND (reference sequence). This chain's CDR3 is CASSPWTGSYEQYV. The CDR3 region has the DNA TGTGCCAGTAGTCCGTGGACAGGGTCCTACGAGCAGTACGTC.

The chain is built from TRBV30 and TRBJ2-3; possibly TRBD2 for D (6 bases). The ends were cut back, 4 bases at V and 0 bases at J, with 17 bases in the middle. The CDR3 totals 16 residues. CDR1 and CDR2 from the germline V gene are GTSNPN and SVGIG (reference sequence). CDR3 bases: TGTGCCTGGACACTAGGGCGGGGCACCAGCACAGATACGCAGTATTTT. This codes for CAWTLGRGTSTDTQYF.